This paragraph covers one TCR beta chain sequence. The record originates from a study of patients and donors after allogeneic stem cell transplantation. The germline gives CDR1 MNHEY, CDR2 SVGAGI. With 0 bases removed from V and 4 bases from J, the gap between germline ends came to 9 bases. The CDR3 has 14 residues. Each CDR3 protein gets one entry after TCRdb re-called the RT-PCR reads with MiXCR. The sample holds under 200,000 distinct CDR3 sequences, around 28% seen once. V gene TRBV6-5 combines with J gene TRBJ1-2; D is perhaps TRBD1 (6 bases). The sequenced material came from blood, either unsorted or a sorted T cell fraction (not recorded which). The receptor was derived from a human donor who was either an allogeneic HSCT recipient or a stem cell or donor lymphocyte infusion donor (not recorded which). It is not recorded whose cells these are; they may come from a transplant donor. In nucleotides, the CDR3 is TGTGCCAGCAGTTACTCCGGGACACTCTATGGCTACACCTTC. As protein: CASSYSGTLYGYTF.